The subject of this entry is one T cell receptor beta chain. The CDR3 spans 16 residues. CDR1 is MNHEY and CDR2 is SVGEGT in the germline V gene. After removal of 6 bases from V and 3 bases from J, the junction contained 11 bases not matched to a gene. The data derive from a study of blood T cell repertoires in COVID-19. Study as a whole: There were acute and convalescent COVID-19 samples, and they came from the United States, Italy and Spain. T cells, B-cell-depleted T cells, or PBMCs supplied cDNA or gDNA.

The protocol was immunoSEQ multiplex PCR, while the TCRdb copy is restricted to in-frame clones and leaves out a portion. The sample contains about 190,000 clones, around nine tenths of which appear only once. The sequence derives from a woman aged 40-49 years who had recovered from COVID-19. This chain links TRBV6-2 or TRBV6-3 with TRBJ2-1; 7 nucleotides line up with TRBD2. Sequences were obtained from peripheral blood. In DNA form, the CDR3 reads TGTGCCAGCAGACCTCTCGCCAGCGGGGTCTACAATGAGCAGTTCTTC. This encodes CASRPLASGVYNEQFF.